This T cell receptor (beta chain) was profiled in a study of CD8 T cells in Susac syndrome. An input of roughly 0.5 to 1 ug of RNA was subjected to reverse transcription using random hexamers. Using its own MiXCR run on the immunoSEQ multiplex PCR reads, TCRdb lists one record per CDR3 protein. The sample comprises 71,000 or so distinct CDR3 sequences, roughly 95% of which are singletons, and 0.095% to 0.12% rests with the top ten. This clonotype was obtained from a human donor with multiple sclerosis. Material for sequencing was CD4+ T cells from PBMCs.

The DNA of the CDR3 is TGTGCCAGCGTACCACAGGGCACTGAAGCTTTCTTT. Its translation: CASVPQGTEAFF. The chain couples TRBV2 to TRBJ1-1; D may be TRBD1 (6 bases). With 8 bases removed from V and 4 bases from J, the gap between germline ends came to 11 bases. The CDR3 has 12 amino acids. From germline, CDR1 is SNHLY and CDR2 FYNNEI.